The entry below gives a single T cell receptor beta chain sequence along with its context. The target antigen is unknown. The entry originates in a study of post-analysis software for immune sequencing data. Looking at the study overall: There were relapsing-remitting, secondary progressive and progressive-relapsing multiple sclerosis among the disease courses included.

The CDR3 contains 13 residues. Trimming removed 4 bases at V and 0 bases at J, with 7 bases between. In germline, CDR1 is DFQATT, CDR2 SNEGSKA (reference sequence). The TCR beta cDNA libraries contained unique molecular identifiers. Each batch of about 0.9 to 10 million T cells produced some 450,000 cDNA molecules. Via MiXCR, TCRdb re-called the PCR reads, giving one row per CDR3 protein. Of 750,000 to 950,000 distinct CDR3 sequences listed, about 50% are singletons. Study-wide findings and caveats: Five or six TRBV segments, TRBV5-6, TRBV5-1 and TRBV20-1 among them, were found more frequent in patients than controls. Those with multiple sclerosis, the patient group, showed significantly lower normalized Chao1 diversity than controls. By F measure, strong co-clustering occurred among samples prepared in the same batch.

The TCR sequence derives from a girl aged 5 to 17 with multiple sclerosis. Sequencing used blood. The J gene is TRBJ2-1, the V gene TRBV20-1; D remains unclear. The chain's CDR3 is CSAKESSYNEQFF. The DNA for the CDR3 is TGCAGTGCTAAAGAGAGCTCCTACAATGAGCAGTTCTTC.